This TCR beta chain was found in a study of human T cells and chemical hapten exposure (dated by TCRdb to the early 2020s). Study-level background: For sensitization, 2% DPC in acetone was applied to a 2 cm by 2 cm area of upper inner arm skin. Patients additionally received weekly therapeutic DPC doses to the scalp throughout the roughly 26-week study period. Patch tests used Finn chambers with 0.01% DPC on the upper back, scored after 6 days by International Contact Dermatitis Research Group standards. The patient cohort, mostly female, included alopecia areata with under or over 50% scalp involvement, alopecia totalis and alopecia universalis. Libraries were combined into a pool for sequencing, and differences in TCR yield between samples came mainly from small differences in library volumes within the pool. Peripheral blood TCR repertoire changes were tracked in vivo in alopecia patients during primary and secondary sensitization to the hapten diphenylcyclopropenone (DPC). Blood samples were taken from patients before sensitization (week 0) and then at 2, 6 and about 24 weeks after DPC sensitization. Around 29 alopecia patients provided blood for TCR sequencing at one to four time points (pre-sensitization, 2, 6 and 24 weeks). General study outcomes and caveats: After repeated subsampling, the strength of the expansion versus patch-test correlation and the threshold at which it became significant changed. DPC sensitization did not change how many TCRs were above 1 in 1000 frequency, and no evidence was found of alterations in global repertoire structure. Because every patient had alopecia, a presumed autoimmune disease, the patients' immune response might differ from that of healthy individuals. A positive correlation was found between the number of PT1 expanded TCRs and patch test score, with significance reached at thresholds 8, 16 and 32 but not 4. Expanded TCRs formed significantly more large CDR3 similarity clusters than pre-sensitization or healthy control sets, consistent with antigen-driven responses.

Libraries were made using RACE. The listed sequencing device is NextSeq 500. During library preparation, unique molecular identifiers were attached to individual cDNA molecules so that TCRs could be counted in a quantitative, reproducible way. For every blood RNA sample, sequencing covered both the TCR alpha and TCR beta chains. The authors' analysis ran thus. Samples had a median of about 96,000 TCRs, with a range from 23,224 to 690,600. The Decombinator software suite was used to annotate the V, J and CDR3 of the TCR reads. Every sample was subsampled to the same number of TCRs (28,000) for the PS versus PT1 abundance plots. Expanded TCRs were defined as absent before sensitization and observed at least eight times at the 2-week time point. TCRdb reprocessing: public reads trimmed at Q25 with fastp, clones called with MiXCR, in-frame beta chains kept. Records with the same CDR3 protein are collapsed into one entry carrying the most frequent genes and DNA. The authors' filters were not applied to this entry. The table for this sample lists about 49,000 distinct CDR3 sequences; roughly 9.5% of them were counted only once. The ten largest clonotypes hold roughly 4.1% of the sample.

The sample's time point, from its label and the paper: patch test 1, 2 weeks after DPC sensitization. What this sample's treatment or condition label stands for: therapeutic diphenylcyclopropenone sensitization with weekly scalp DPC. At every patch-test visit, the blood draw took place before the patch test was put on. Patients were considered eligible if aged 18 to 70, diagnosed with alopecia and deemed suitable for DPC therapy, and patients were excluded if pregnant. Total RNA was extracted from unfractionated whole blood collected in Tempus Blood RNA tubes. Concerning this clonotype: No antigen is known for it. There are no base qualities to consult, and no much larger clone falls within one base.

The CDR1 and CDR2 encoded by the germline V gene are MDHEN and SYDVKM. The CDR3 starts with the cysteine, ends with the phenylalanine, and has 12 residues. Of all the DNA, just the CDR3 is kept, 36 bases in frame from base 1. At the junction V is shortened by 5 bases and J by 11 bases, with 15 bases in between. The clonotype was recovered from a woman between 45 and 60 years old with alopecia areata. Some clones in this sample may be carry-over from other donors' samples. Here the chain combines TRBV28 and TRBJ1-1, with the D segment identity uncertain. This specimen consisted of whole blood, obtained in connection with sensitization to the hapten diphenylcyclopropenone (DPC). The CDR3 protein: CASSPGPRDAFF. The nucleotide sequence reads as follows: TGTGCCAGCAGTCCCGGGCCACGCGATGCTTTCTTT.